This entry lists 12 T cell receptor beta chains sequenced from one sample in a study of T cells in localized non-small cell lung cancer. Libraries were prepared by immunoSEQ multiplex PCR; TCRdb keeps only in-frame clonotypes and omits some of them. Of tens of thousands of clones in the sample, approximately 93% were seen once. Sequencing was performed on peripheral blood, taken before any cancer treatment. The source of these receptors is a female donor of 60 years or more with stage I lung adenocarcinoma.

This rearrangement joins TRBV9 to TRBJ2-1; D might be TRBD1 or TRBD2, each matching 6 bases. Looked up from germline, CDR1 is SGDLS and CDR2 is YYNGEE. The CDR3 spans 15 residues. The germline V and J ends were trimmed by 3 bases and 10 bases, with 20 bases remaining between them. The CDR3 nucleotides read TGTGCCAGCAGCGGCACCTCGGGGGCCGGGGGCGAGCAGTTCTTC. This codes for CASSGTSGAGGEQFF.

V is TRBV4-3 and J is TRBJ2-5; the D gene is possibly TRBD2 (5 bases). V gave up 1 base and J gave up 3 bases, with 12 bases separating them. Per germline, CDR1 LGHNA and CDR2 YSLEER. This CDR3 comprises 15 residues. In DNA form, the CDR3 reads TGCGCCAGCAGCCAAGGGTGGTCGAGGGAAGAGACCCAGTACTTC. Translated: CASSQGWSREETQYF.

The chain uses TRBV18 and TRBJ1-2, with 8 bases aligning to TRBD1. The CDR3 runs to 12 residues. From germline, CDR1 is KGHSH and CDR2 LQKENI. The CDR3 reads CVSGQADYGYTF. The CDR3, as DNA: TGTGTATCGGGACAGGCCGACTATGGCTACACCTTC.

The chain carries TRBV7-3 and TRBJ2-1, with 10 nucleotides matching TRBD2. Germline loops: CDR1 SGHTA, CDR2 FQGTGA. After removal of 7 bases from V and 7 bases from J, the junction contained 4 bases not matched to a gene. The length of the CDR3 is 13 residues. CDR3: CASKSGGANEQFF. CDR3 nucleotides: TGTGCCAGCAAAAGCGGGGGGGCAAATGAGCAGTTCTTC.

The V gene is TRBV7-6, the J gene TRBJ1-2, with TRBD1 matching 8 bases. Trimming took 5 bases from V and 7 from J; bases not matched to a gene: 12. Per germline, CDR1 SGHVS and CDR2 FNYEAQ. The CDR3 covers 15 residues. The CDR3 DNA is TGTGCCAGCAGCAGGGGGACAGGTATTCTCTCTGGCTACACCTTC. Residues: CASSRGTGILSGYTF. The full variable domain, in which reference TRBV7-6 and TRBJ1-2 provide the parts outside the CDR3, is GAGVSQSPRYKVTKRGQDVALRCDPISGHVSLYWYRQALGQGPEFLTYFNYEAQQDKSGLPNDRFSAERPEGSISTLTIQRTEQRDSAMYRCASSRGTGILSGYTFGSGTRLTVV.

The chain links TRBV5-1 to TRBJ1-1; 7 nucleotides agree with TRBD1. This CDR3 comprises 14 residues. The J segment lost 0 bases and the V segment lost 4 bases, leaving 3 bases of the junction unmatched. Germline V gives CDR1 SGHRS, CDR2 YFSETQ. Here the CDR3 reads CASSRTGMNTEAFF. CDR3 coding DNA: TGCGCCAGCAGCCGGACAGGAATGAACACTGAAGCTTTCTTT. Using reference TRBV5-1 and TRBJ1-1 for the parts outside the CDR3, the full variable domain is KAGVTQTPRYLIKTRGQQVTLSCSPISGHRSVSWYQQTPGQGLQFLFEYFSETQRNKGNFPGRFSGRQFSNSRSEMNVSTLELGDSALYLCASSRTGMNTEAFFGQGTRLTVV.

The chain joins TRBV9 to TRBJ2-1, with D possibly matching TRBD2 (6 bases). The CDR3 is 16 amino acids. Germline assignment: CDR1 SGDLS and CDR2 YYNGEE. Between the trimmed V and J ends, which lost 2 bases and 8 bases, there was a span of 20 bases. CDR3 in amino acids: CASSVAVGGVVDEQFF. In DNA form, the CDR3 reads TGTGCCAGCAGCGTGGCGGTAGGAGGGGTGGTCGATGAGCAGTTCTTC.

The chain recombines TRBV5-1 with TRBJ2-7; the D gene is possibly TRBD2 (5 bases). Germline values: CDR1 SGHRS, CDR2 YFSETQ. The CDR3 is 15 amino acids. The V end was cut by 0 bases, the J end by 0 bases, with 10 bases between. The CDR3, as DNA: TGCGCCAGCAGCTTGGGCCAGACTACCTCCTACGAGCAGTACTTC. It is translated as CASSLGQTTSYEQYF.

The V call is TRBV6-1, the J call TRBJ2-7, with TRBD2 matching 8 bases. From germline, CDR1 is MNHNS and CDR2 SASEGT. This CDR3 is built from 15 residues. V shed 7 bases, J shed 3 bases, and the junction held 11 bases outside the gene matches. Here the CDR3 DNA reads TGTGCCAGCATCAGAGACCCGGGACTAGTCTACGAGCAGTACGTC. It translates to CASIRDPGLVYEQYV.

The rearrangement links TRBV5-1 to TRBJ1-2; D ambiguous. The CDR3 is made up of 14 amino acids. V was clipped by 0 bases and J by 0 bases, with 6 bases between them. CDR1 is SGHRS and CDR2 is YFSETQ in the germline V gene. CDR3 amino acids: CASSLDTSNYGYTF. The CDR3 DNA follows: TGCGCCAGCAGCTTGGACACCTCTAACTATGGCTACACCTTC.

The rearrangement uses TRBV4-1 and TRBJ2-3; 16 positions match TRBD2. The trim removed 5 bases at V and 5 bases at J, leaving 13 bases unmatched. CDR1 and CDR2 from the germline V gene are MGHRA and YSYEKL. The CDR3 has 19 amino acids. CDR3 amino acids: CASSSQPGLAGGKGDTQYF. The CDR3 DNA reads as TGCGCCAGCAGCTCCCAACCGGGACTAGCGGGAGGGAAGGGAGATACGCAGTATTTT.

This clone was observed a few times. The rearrangement links TRBV19 to TRBJ1-2; D may be TRBD1 (5 bases). CDR1 and CDR2 from the germline V gene are LNHDA and SQIVND (reference sequence). This CDR3 is 13 amino acids long. V gave up 5 bases and J gave up 4 bases, with 11 bases separating them. The DNA of the CDR3 is TGTGCCAGTAGTCACCGGGACCTCTATGGCTACACCTTC. It encodes CASSHRDLYGYTF.